This T cell receptor (beta chain) is from a study of T-cell reconstitution after alpha-beta-depleted transplantation in children. A library of TCRbeta sequences, prepared with unique molecular identifiers, was generated. TCRdb itself ran the PCR reads through MiXCR, one entry per CDR3 protein. This sample has 600,000 to 800,000 distinct CDR3 sequences, with about an eighth found just once. This clonotype was observed many times. Its target is unknown. Per the germline V gene, CDR1 is DFQATT and CDR2 is SNEGSKA (reference sequence). This CDR3 has 15 amino acids. V lost 0 bases and J 4 bases, leaving 15 bases between the germline ends. Study results and caveats: Several hundred expanded graft clones reportedly were the source of alpha-beta T cells about two months after transplant.

Sequenced here: PBMCs, sampled before TCRalphabeta/CD19-depleted stem cell transplant. J is TRBJ1-1 and V is TRBV20-1; no clear D. This TCR was sampled from a girl aged 2 to 10 with congenital amegakaryocytic thrombocytopenia, due to receive a stem cell transplant. The CDR3 coding sequence is TGCAGTGCTAGAGATCCCGTTTTCTGGACCACTGAAGCTTTCTTT. Its translation is CSARDPVFWTTEAFF.